This entry is about one TCR beta chain. In the authors' methods: Cell counts per sample came from amplifying reference gene primers. Only in-frame clones appear in the TCRdb table, and some are missing; sequencing was by immunoSEQ multiplex PCR. The V and J calls and clone size are taken from that table; D and trimming were inferred from the DNA. The sample contains about 140,000 clones, 85% to 90% of which appear only once. The entry originates in a study of blood T cell repertoires in COVID-19. Study background: The samples span acute and convalescent COVID-19 from the United States, Italy and Spain. In each case, the material was cDNA or gDNA derived from T cells, B-cell-depleted T cells, or PBMCs.

J gave up 1 base and V 2 bases, and 5 bases lay outside the gene matches. The CDR3 covers 16 residues. Germline V gene sequence: CDR1 LNHDA, CDR2 SQIVND (reference sequence). Sequenced sample: peripheral blood. The TCR comes from a woman aged 55 to 70 with acute or convalescent COVID-19. V gene TRBV19 combines with J gene TRBJ1-3; 7 bases match TRBD1. In DNA form, the CDR3 reads TGTGCCAGTAGTATAACCTCAGGGGGGTCTGGAAACACCATATATTTT. Translated, it gives CASSITSGGSGNTIYF.